This paragraph covers one T cell receptor (beta chain) sequence. Its antigen remains unknown. CDR3 length: 15 residues. Between the trimmed V and J ends, which lost 1 base and 4 bases, there was a span of 14 bases. Germline V gene data show CDR1 as SGHTS and CDR2 as YDEGEE. Primers included in the PCR were 60 Vbeta and 13 Jbeta primers. Profiled with immunoSEQ multiplex PCR; TCRdb holds only in-frame clones, not every one. The sample lists approximately 150,000 clones, about 64% occurring once. The donors (healthy individuals) were bone marrow donors. The source of the sample is a study of cytomegalovirus exposure and HLA in healthy donors. For the study at large: Drawn from HLA-typed donors, 65 million to 100 million unique TCRs were held in an early data release. Regarding the study as a whole: For most TCR beta V segments, an earlier analysis put the productive rate at about 90% or about 30% of the time. Sequencing likely produced, as an artifact, a cluster of highly shared sequence variants.

This clonotype was sampled from a woman between 55 and 75 years old in good health and CMV-seropositive. Sequenced sample: PBMCs. V usage is TRBV5-8 and J usage is TRBJ1-2; unclear D gene. The CDR3 DNA sequence: TGTGCCAGCAGCTTGCCCGGAACGAGGGCCTATGGCTACACCTTC. Its translation is CASSLPGTRAYGYTF.